A single T cell receptor beta chain is shown here with its context. What this receptor recognizes is not known. Possible read error: a much larger clone is one base away. A constant-region primer and ProtoScript II reverse transcriptase were used to reverse-transcribe TCRbeta-specific cDNA from roughly 0.5 ug total RNA. Construction of the TCRbeta libraries relied on three nested rounds of multiplex PCR, following a slightly modified ARM-PCR procedure. Multiplex TRBV1-TRBV30 forward primers and a Cbeta reverse primer were used in the first two PCR rounds, each of which was run for approximately 9 cycles. Sample barcodes and Illumina adapters were added in a final 25-cycle PCR with Deep VentR polymerase. Before sequencing, amplicons of 200-500 bp were purified from gel using a QIAquick gel extraction kit. An Illumina HiSeq 2500 was used to sequence the TCRbeta amplicons, generating 250-bp paired-end reads. Turning to the authors' computational methods: Quality trimming of reads was performed with Trimmomatic v0.33, and paired reads were merged with FLASH v1.2.11 so that full CDR3 sequences could be recovered. V, D and J germline segments were assigned to the rearranged TCRbeta sequences by MiGEC v1.2.1b. Clonotype statistics and Shannon-Wiener diversity indices were computed with VDJtools v1.0.0. Except for diversity analysis, only each sample's 250 most abundant clonotypes were used in subsequent analyses to reduce sampling bias. TCRdb reran the public reads through fastp at Q25 and MiXCR, keeping productive beta chains. Records with the same CDR3 protein are collapsed into one entry carrying the most frequent genes and DNA. TCRdb assigned the V and J calls; the authors' analysis was not used. The sample has over 100,000 distinct CDR3 sequences on record, approximately 71% of them singletons. Over 6.5% of the sample is held by the ten biggest clonotypes.

The CDR3 sequence holds 13 residues, the cysteine and phenylalanine included. The CDR3 DNA has 39 bases and is translated from base 1. The source of the sample is a study of tumor-infiltrating lymphocytes in primary liver carcinoma (dated by TCRdb to 2015 to 2018). Study-level background: Hepatocellular carcinoma (four) or combined HCC and intrahepatic cholangiocarcinoma (one) was present in the five patients, who were three men and two women aged 30 to 69 years. The five patients had tumors of stage T1-T3 N0M0, with maximum diameters ranging from roughly 4.2 to 10 cm. Samples yielded roughly 3.5 to 8 million productive TCRbeta reads; read depth did not differ significantly between tissue types. For each liver tumor, the study sampled five regions along with adjacent normal tissue and blood, and applied TCRbeta repertoire sequencing, expression microarrays and whole-exome sequencing. TCRbeta repertoire sequencing covered 35 or so specimens from 5 patients: some 25 tumor regions, 5 adjacent noncancerous liver tissues and 5 peripheral blood samples. High reproducibility was observed for the technical replicate repertoires, with mean shared-clone rates around 0.9 and correlation coefficients above 0.98. The study at large found these results: Because only the TCR beta chain was sequenced and unpaired alpha chains were not captured, true repertoire diversity is likely underestimated. Repertoire overlap was higher between tumor regions (mean around 36%) than tumor-adjacent (approximately 17%) or tumor-blood (14%) pairs, consistent with antigen-driven expansion. Comparison of CD4+ and CD8+ T cell repertoires was precluded by the use of bulk unsorted samples. Only 4 or 5 patients were included in the study, and the authors note that the findings should be validated in a larger study. The top 250 clones accounted for a significantly greater share of the repertoire in tumors than in blood (p = 0.039).

Total RNA and DNA were co-extracted without cell sorting from about 19-30 mg of bulk tissue using the AllPrep DNA/RNA mini kit. Surgical resection was performed in China between 2015 and 2016 on several patients with histopathologically diagnosed primary liver carcinoma. At the time of sampling, the patients were treatment-naive and had chronic HBV infection. Each fresh piece of tumor and adjacent tissue was cut in two, with one half stored in RNAlater at -80 degrees C and the other half sent for histology. This TCR came from a woman aged 55 to 70 with primary liver carcinoma and hepatitis B virus infection. The sequencing sample was made of tumor-adjacent normal liver tissue. The chain is made from TRBV12-3 or TRBV12-4 and TRBJ1-1, with no D gene named confidently. The DNA sequence is given as TGTGCCGGCAGTTTATTGAGGGCAACTGAAGCTTTCTTT. Its amino acids are CAGSLLRATEAFF.